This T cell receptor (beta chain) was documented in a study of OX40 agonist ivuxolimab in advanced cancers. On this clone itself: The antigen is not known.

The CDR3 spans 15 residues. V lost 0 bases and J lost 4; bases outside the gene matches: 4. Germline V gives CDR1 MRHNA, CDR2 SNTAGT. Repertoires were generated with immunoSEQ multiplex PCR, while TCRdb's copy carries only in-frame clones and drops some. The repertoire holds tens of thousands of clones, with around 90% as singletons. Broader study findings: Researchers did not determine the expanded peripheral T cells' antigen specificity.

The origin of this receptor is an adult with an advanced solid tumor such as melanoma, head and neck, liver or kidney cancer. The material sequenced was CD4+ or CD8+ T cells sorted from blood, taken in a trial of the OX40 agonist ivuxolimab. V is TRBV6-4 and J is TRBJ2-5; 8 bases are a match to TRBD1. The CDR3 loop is CASSDSPGGIETQYF. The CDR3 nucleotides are TGTGCCAGCAGTGACTCCCCAGGGGGCATAGAGACCCAGTACTTC.